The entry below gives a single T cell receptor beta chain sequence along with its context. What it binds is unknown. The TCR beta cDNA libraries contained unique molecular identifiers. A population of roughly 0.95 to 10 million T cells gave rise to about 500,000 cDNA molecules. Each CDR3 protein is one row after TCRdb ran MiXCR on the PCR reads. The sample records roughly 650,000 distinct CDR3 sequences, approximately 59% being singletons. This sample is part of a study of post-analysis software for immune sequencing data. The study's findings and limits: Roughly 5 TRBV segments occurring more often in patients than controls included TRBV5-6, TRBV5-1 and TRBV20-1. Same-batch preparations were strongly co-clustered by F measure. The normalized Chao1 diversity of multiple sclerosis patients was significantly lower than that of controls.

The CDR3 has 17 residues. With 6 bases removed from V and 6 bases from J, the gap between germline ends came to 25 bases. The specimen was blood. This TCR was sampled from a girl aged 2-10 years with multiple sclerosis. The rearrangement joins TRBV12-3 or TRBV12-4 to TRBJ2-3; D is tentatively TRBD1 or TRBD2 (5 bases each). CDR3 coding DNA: TGTGCCAGCAGACGAGGTGGGCTCCGGGGCCGGAGGGATACGCAGTATTTT. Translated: CASRRGGLRGRRDTQYF.